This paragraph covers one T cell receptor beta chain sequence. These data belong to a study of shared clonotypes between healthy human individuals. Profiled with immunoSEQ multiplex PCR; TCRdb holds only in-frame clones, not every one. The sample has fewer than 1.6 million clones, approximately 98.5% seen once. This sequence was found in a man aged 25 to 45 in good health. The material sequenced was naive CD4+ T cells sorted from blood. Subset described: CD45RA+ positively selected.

The CDR3, as DNA: TGTGCCAGCAGCCCGCGGCCGGGGTCCCCCCGGGATACGCAGTATTTT. Protein product: CASSPRPGSPRDTQYF. V usage is TRBV9 and J usage is TRBJ2-3; TRBD2 might be the D (5 bases). CDR1 SGDLS and CDR2 YYNGEE come from the germline V gene. Trimming shortened V by 4 bases and J by 6 bases, and 21 bases separated the two germline ends. CDR3 length: 16 amino acids. The variable domain in full, with the rest retrieved from reference TRBV9 and TRBJ2-3, is DSGVTQTPKHLITATGQRVTLRCSPRSGDLSVYWYQQSLDQGLQFLIQYYNGEERAKGNILERFSAQQFPDLHSELNLSSLELGDSALYFCASSPRPGSPRDTQYFGPGTRLTVL.